The clone carrying this T cell receptor beta chain was observed a handful of times. As yet, its antigen is unknown. Germline lookup yields CDR1 MDHEN and CDR2 SYDVKM. The V end lost 4 bases, the J end lost 8 bases, and 17 bases lay between the germline ends. The CDR3 runs to 14 residues. Sorted CD4+ subsets: naive, central memory, regulatory, stem cell-like memory (CD45RO/CCR7/CD25/CD127/CD95/CD27 panel). This sample is drawn from a study of beta chain features in type 1 diabetes. Findings of the study overall: Type 1 diabetes patients had TCRB CDR3s that were shorter (moderately but significantly so) in all four CD4+ subsets. In these data, an HLA type influence on TCRB rearrangement remained unresolved. Over-representation of high TCR-expressing cells was a possible consequence of cDNA sequencing.

Expressed TCRB transcripts were sequenced, since all the RNA that had been isolated was reverse transcribed. TCRdb's copy holds only in-frame clones and misses some; the assay was immunoSEQ multiplex PCR. The sample yields nearly 700,000 clones, 13% seen once. The J gene is TRBJ1-2, the V gene TRBV28, with a tentative D call TRBD1 (6 bases). This TCR derives from a man younger than 30 with type 1 diabetes. The sequencing input was naive CD4+ T cells from blood. CDR3 DNA: TGTGCCAGCAGTTCCGCGGCAGGGGTAAAGGGCTACACCTTC. This codes for CASSSAAGVKGYTF.